These 14 T cell receptor beta chains originate from one sample sequenced in a study of T cell repertoires in cytomegalovirus infection. TCRdb re-called the reads through MiXCR, storing one row per CDR3 protein. The sample holds over 450,000 distinct CDR3 sequences; about 11% are singletons and the top ten take roughly 10%. Sequenced input: PBMCs. The receptor set was obtained from a human donor in good health (CMV status not recorded). Some clones in this sample may be carry-over from other donors' samples.

This clonotype was observed at least ten times. This chain links TRBV28 with TRBJ2-7, with TRBD2 matching over 10 bases. This CDR3 region has 16 residues. Germline assignment: CDR1 MDHEN and CDR2 SYDVKM. V was clipped by 5 bases and J by 6 bases; unmatched bases: 13. CDR3 amino acids: CASSPLQREGPPEQYF. The CDR3 DNA reads TGTGCCAGCAGTCCCCTCCAGCGGGAGGGCCCCCCCGAGCAGTACTTC.

Ten or more counts support this clonotype. Here the CDR3 reads CSAPPAGTNYEQYF. The CDR3 DNA sequence: TGCAGTGCCCCACCAGCGGGAACGAACTACGAGCAGTACTTC. The chain is built from TRBV20-1 and TRBJ2-7; TRBD2 agrees at 7 bases. CDR1 DFQATT and CDR2 SNEGSKA come from the germline V gene (reference sequence). The J segment lost 3 bases and the V segment lost 6 bases, leaving 11 bases of the junction unmatched. This CDR3 has 14 amino acids.

This clonotype was detected ten times or more. The V call is TRBV9, the J call TRBJ2-1; D possibly corresponds to TRBD2 (6 bases). CDR3 length: 14 residues. In germline, CDR1 is SGDLS, CDR2 YYNGEE. V shed 3 bases and J shed 8 bases, with 15 bases lying between them. The chain's CDR3 is CASSDRDWGDEQFF. The CDR3 DNA follows: TGTGCCAGCAGCGACCGGGACTGGGGCGATGAGCAGTTCTTC.

This clonotype was found a few times. The V gene is TRBV25-1, the J gene TRBJ1-4; D gene ambiguous. Germline CDR1 and CDR2: MGHDK and SYGVNS. V was cut by 8 bases and J by 6 bases, with 10 bases left in between. This CDR3 contains 12 residues. CDR3 bases: TGTGCCAGCCGTCAGAGCCATGAAAAACTGTTTTTT. Its protein is CASRQSHEKLFF.

The gene calls are TRBV10-3 and TRBJ2-5, with D perhaps TRBD1 or TRBD2 (5 bases each). V shed 9 bases and J shed 4 bases, with 12 bases lying between them. Germline assignment: CDR1 ENHRY and CDR2 SYGVKD. CDR3 length: 12 residues. The CDR3 protein is CAIRGDGETQYF. DNA of the CDR3: TGTGCCATTCGTGGGGACGGAGAGACCCAGTACTTC.

This clonotype occurred a few times. This chain links TRBV5-1 with TRBJ1-1; TRBD1 is a possible D gene (5 bases). V lost 5 bases and J 7 bases, leaving 12 bases between the germline ends. This CDR3 has 12 amino acids. Germline CDR1 and CDR2: SGHRS and YFSETQ. The CDR3: CASSQDSYEAFF. The CDR3, as DNA: TGCGCCAGCAGTCAAGACAGCTATGAAGCTTTCTTT.

This clonotype was recorded at least ten times. The chain links TRBV7-6 to TRBJ2-1, with D uncertain. The germline V gene encodes CDR1 SGHVS and CDR2 FNYEAQ. The CDR3 has 14 residues. V dropped 5 bases and J dropped 0 bases, with 8 bases sitting between them. The CDR3, as DNA: TGTGCCAGCAGCCTAGAGAGCTCCTACAATGAGCAGTTCTTC. It translates to CASSLESSYNEQFF. The full variable domain, rest sourced from reference TRBV7-6 and TRBJ2-1, is GAGVSQSPRYKVTKRGQDVALRCDPISGHVSLYWYRQALGQGPEFLTYFNYEAQQDKSGLPNDRFSAERPEGSISTLTIQRTEQRDSAMYRCASSLESSYNEQFFGPGTRLTVL.

Ten or more counts support this clonotype. CDR3 DNA sequence: TGTGCCAGCAGTGATTGGACCGGGCAGTTCTTC. It encodes CASSDWTGQFF. The J gene is TRBJ2-1, the V gene TRBV9; no definite D call. Germline V lookup: CDR1 SGDLS, CDR2 YYNGEE. The CDR3 is made up of 11 amino acids. Trimming removed 5 bases at V and 12 bases at J, with 12 bases between. Variable domain in full (rest from reference TRBV9 and TRBJ2-1): DSGVTQTPKHLITATGQRVTLRCSPRSGDLSVYWYQQSLDQGLQFLIQYYNGEERAKGNILERFSAQQFPDLHSELNLSSLELGDSALYFCASSDWTGQFFGPGTRLTVL.

This sequence joins TRBV14 and TRBJ2-3; no firm D call. The CDR3 totals 18 residues. V was shortened by 0 bases and J by 2 bases, with 18 bases between the two germline ends. CDR1 and CDR2 (germline): SGHDN, FVKESK. The CDR3 DNA sequence: TGTGCCAGCAGCCAAGATCGGTTCGGATTCCCCTCCACAGATACGCAGTATTTT. It specifies CASSQDRFGFPSTDTQYF.

The rearrangement links TRBV6-6 to TRBJ1-5; no reliable D call. V gave up 5 bases and J gave up 11 bases, with 16 bases separating them. Per germline, CDR1 MNHNY and CDR2 SVGAGI (reference sequence). This CDR3 has 13 amino acids. The CDR3 loop reads CASSTSSSPTQHF. The DNA for the CDR3 is TGTGCCAGCAGTACTTCCTCCTCTCCGACCCAGCATTTT.

This sequence joins TRBV28 and TRBJ2-1; perhaps TRBD1 as D (6 bases). CDR3 length: 14 amino acids. Looked up from germline, CDR1 is MDHEN and CDR2 is SYDVKM. V lost 7 bases, J lost 4 bases, and 14 bases lay in between. The chain's CDR3 is CASTQGRPYNEQFF. CDR3 DNA: TGTGCCAGCACCCAGGGGCGGCCTTACAATGAGCAGTTCTTC.

This rearrangement joins TRBV7-9 to TRBJ1-1; 10 nucleotides agree with TRBD1. Looked up from germline, CDR1 is SEHNR and CDR2 is FQNEAQ (reference sequence). The trim removed 5 bases at V and 4 bases at J, leaving 10 bases unmatched. The CDR3 is made up of 16 amino acids. CDR3 sequence reads: CASSHGQGEGRTEAFF. In nucleotides, the CDR3 is TGTGCCAGCAGCCACGGACAGGGGGAGGGTCGCACTGAAGCTTTCTTT.

This clonotype was counted a few times. The chain joins TRBV29-1 to TRBJ2-2; D not certain. Per the germline V gene, CDR1 is SQVTM and CDR2 is ANQGSEA. Trimming cost V 3 bases and J 3 bases, with 8 bases left between them. The CDR3 spans 13 residues. CDR3 amino acids: CSVDRTHTGELFF. The CDR3 DNA reads TGCAGCGTTGACAGGACCCACACCGGGGAGCTGTTTTTT.

The chain employs TRBV13 and TRBJ2-2, with 7 bases identical to TRBD2. The germline V gene has CDR1 PRHDT and CDR2 FYEKMQ (reference sequence). The CDR3 is 17 amino acids. The junction had 7 bases not matched to a gene; V was cut back by 0 bases and J by 3 bases. The CDR3 is CASSLGLAVTDTGELFF. CDR3 coding DNA: TGTGCCAGCAGCTTAGGCCTAGCGGTCACGGACACCGGGGAGCTGTTTTTT.